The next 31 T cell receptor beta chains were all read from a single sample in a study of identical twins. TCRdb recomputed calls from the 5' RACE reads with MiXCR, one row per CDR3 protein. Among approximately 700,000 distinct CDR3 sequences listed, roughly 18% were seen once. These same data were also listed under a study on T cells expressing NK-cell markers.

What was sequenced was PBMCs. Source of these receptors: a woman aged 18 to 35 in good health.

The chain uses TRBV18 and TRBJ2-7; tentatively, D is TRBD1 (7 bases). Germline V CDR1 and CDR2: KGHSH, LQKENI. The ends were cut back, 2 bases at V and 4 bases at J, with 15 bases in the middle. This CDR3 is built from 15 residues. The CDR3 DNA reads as TGTGCCAGCTCACCAGGAGGGGGCGGAAGGTACGAGCAGTACTTC. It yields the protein CASSPGGGGRYEQYF.

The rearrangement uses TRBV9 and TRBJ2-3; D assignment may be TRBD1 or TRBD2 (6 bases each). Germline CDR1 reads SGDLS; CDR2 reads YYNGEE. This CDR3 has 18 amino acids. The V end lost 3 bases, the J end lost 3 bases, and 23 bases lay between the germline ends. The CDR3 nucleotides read TGTGCCAGCAGCGCTTGGGGCAGGGGAAACCGGGGGACAGATACGCAGTATTTT. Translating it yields CASSAWGRGNRGTDTQYF. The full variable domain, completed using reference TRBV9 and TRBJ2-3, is DSGVTQTPKHLITATGQRVTLRCSPRSGDLSVYWYQQSLDQGLQFLIQYYNGEERAKGNILERFSAQQFPDLHSELNLSSLELGDSALYFCASSAWGRGNRGTDTQYFGPGTRLTVL.

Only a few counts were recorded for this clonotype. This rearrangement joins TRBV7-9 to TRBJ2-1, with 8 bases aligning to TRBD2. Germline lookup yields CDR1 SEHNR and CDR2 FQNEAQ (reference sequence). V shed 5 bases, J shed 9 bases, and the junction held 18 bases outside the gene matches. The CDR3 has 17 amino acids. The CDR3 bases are TGTGCCAGCAGCCCTCCGTTAGCGGGATCCCGCAGTCGTGAGCAGTTCTTC. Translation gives CASSPPLAGSRSREQFF.

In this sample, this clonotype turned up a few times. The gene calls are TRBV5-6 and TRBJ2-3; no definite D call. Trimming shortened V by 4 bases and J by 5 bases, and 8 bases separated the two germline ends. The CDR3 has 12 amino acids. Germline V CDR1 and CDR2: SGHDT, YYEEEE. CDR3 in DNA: TGTGCCAGCAGCCGAGCCGGAGATACGCAGTATTTT. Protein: CASSRAGDTQYF.

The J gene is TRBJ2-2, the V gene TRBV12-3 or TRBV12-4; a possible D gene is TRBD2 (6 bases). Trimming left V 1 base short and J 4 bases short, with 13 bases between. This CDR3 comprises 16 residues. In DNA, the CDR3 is TGTGCCAGCAGTTTAGTTGGCGGGGCGCGCACCGGGGAGCTGTTTTTT. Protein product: CASSLVGGARTGELFF.

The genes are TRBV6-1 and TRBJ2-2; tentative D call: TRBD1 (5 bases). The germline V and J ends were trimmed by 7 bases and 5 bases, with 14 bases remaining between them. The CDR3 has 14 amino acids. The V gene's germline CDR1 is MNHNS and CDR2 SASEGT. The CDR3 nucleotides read TGTGCCAGCAAGGGCAGGGTTGATACCGGGGAGCTGTTTTTT. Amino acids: CASKGRVDTGELFF.

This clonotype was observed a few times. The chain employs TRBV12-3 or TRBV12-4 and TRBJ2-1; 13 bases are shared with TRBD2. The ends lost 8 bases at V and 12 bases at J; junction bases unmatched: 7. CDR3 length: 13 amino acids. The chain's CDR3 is CASGRGLAGRQFF. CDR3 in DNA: TGTGCCAGCGGCCGGGGACTAGCGGGAAGGCAGTTCTTC.

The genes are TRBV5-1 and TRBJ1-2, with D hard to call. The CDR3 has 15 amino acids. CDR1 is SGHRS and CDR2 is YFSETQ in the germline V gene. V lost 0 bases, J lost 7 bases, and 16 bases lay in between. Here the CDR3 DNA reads TGCGCCAGCAGCTTGGATGGGCTTGGTGCTCGTGGCTACACCTTC. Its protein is CASSLDGLGARGYTF.

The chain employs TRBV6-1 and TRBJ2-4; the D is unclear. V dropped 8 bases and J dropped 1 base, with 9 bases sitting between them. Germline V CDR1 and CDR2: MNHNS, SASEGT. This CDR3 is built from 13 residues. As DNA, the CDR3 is TGTGCCAGCCAAGGACGGGCCAAAAACATTCAGTACTTC. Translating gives CASQGRAKNIQYF.

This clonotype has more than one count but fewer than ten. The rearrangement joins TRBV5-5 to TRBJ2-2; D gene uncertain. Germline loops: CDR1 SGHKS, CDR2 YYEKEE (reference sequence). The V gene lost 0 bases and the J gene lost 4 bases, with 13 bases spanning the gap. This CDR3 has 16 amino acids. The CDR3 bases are TGTGCCAGCAGCTTGGAGTCCCATCAGGCCACCGGGGAGCTGTTTTTT. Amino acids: CASSLESHQATGELFF.

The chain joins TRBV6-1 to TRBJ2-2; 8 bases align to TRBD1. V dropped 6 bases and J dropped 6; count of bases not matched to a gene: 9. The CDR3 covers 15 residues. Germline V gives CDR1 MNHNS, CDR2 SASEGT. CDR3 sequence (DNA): TGTGCCAGCAGAAGAGGGACAGGTTATTCCGGGGAGCTGTTTTTT. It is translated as CASRRGTGYSGELFF.

The CDR3 region has the DNA TGCGCCAGCAGCTTTCGGAGCGGGAGAGGAGCAGATACGCAGTATTTT. Translated: CASSFRSGRGADTQYF. This chain uses TRBV5-1 with TRBJ2-3, with TRBD2 matching 8 bases. This CDR3 is 16 amino acids long. Trimming at V came to 2 bases and at J to 4 bases, leaving 9 bases not matched to a gene. Looked up from germline, CDR1 is SGHRS and CDR2 is YFSETQ.

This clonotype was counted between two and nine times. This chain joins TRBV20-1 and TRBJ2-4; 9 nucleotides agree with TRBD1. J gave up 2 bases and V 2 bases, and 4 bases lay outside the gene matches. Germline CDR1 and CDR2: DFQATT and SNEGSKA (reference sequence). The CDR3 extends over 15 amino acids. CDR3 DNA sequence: TGCAGTGCTAGAACAGGGGGCGCGTCCAAAAACATTCAGTACTTC. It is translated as CSARTGGASKNIQYF.

The CDR3 spells CASSLVLGPTEAFF. The CDR3 DNA is TGTGCCAGCAGCTTAGTCTTGGGGCCCACTGAAGCTTTCTTT. V gene TRBV7-9 combines with J gene TRBJ1-1, with D maybe TRBD1 (5 bases). V was shortened by 1 base and J by 4 bases, with 10 bases between the two germline ends. The CDR3 is made up of 14 amino acids. The germline V gene has CDR1 SEHNR and CDR2 FQNEAQ (reference sequence).

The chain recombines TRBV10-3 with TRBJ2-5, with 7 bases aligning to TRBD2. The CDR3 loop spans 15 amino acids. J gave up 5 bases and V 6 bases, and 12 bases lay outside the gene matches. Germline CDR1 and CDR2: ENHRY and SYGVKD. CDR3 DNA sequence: TGTGCCATCAGCTCTAGCGGCCCCGGGCCGGAGACCCAGTACTTC. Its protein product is CAISSSGPGPETQYF.

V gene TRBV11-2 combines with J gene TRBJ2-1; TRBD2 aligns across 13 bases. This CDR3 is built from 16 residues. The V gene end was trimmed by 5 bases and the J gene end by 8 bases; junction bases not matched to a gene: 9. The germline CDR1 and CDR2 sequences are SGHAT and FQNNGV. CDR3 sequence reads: CASSPPGLAGIHEQFF. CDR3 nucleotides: TGTGCCAGCAGCCCTCCGGGACTAGCGGGAATACATGAGCAGTTCTTC. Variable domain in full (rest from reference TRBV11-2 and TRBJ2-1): EAGVAQSPRYKIIEKRQSVAFWCNPISGHATLYWYQQILGQGPKLLIQFQNNGVVDDSQLPKDRFSAERLKGVDSTLKIQPAKLEDSAVYLCASSPPGLAGIHEQFFGPGTRLTVL.

The CDR3 coding sequence is TGTGCCAGCAGCTTACTAGCGAGCTACGAGCAGTTCTTC. Translated, it gives CASSLLASYEQFF. This chain connects TRBV11-2 to TRBJ2-1, with a possible D match to TRBD2 (6 bases). V shed 2 bases and J shed 10 bases, with 12 bases lying between them. Germline lookup yields CDR1 SGHAT and CDR2 FQNNGV. This CDR3 spans 13 amino acids.

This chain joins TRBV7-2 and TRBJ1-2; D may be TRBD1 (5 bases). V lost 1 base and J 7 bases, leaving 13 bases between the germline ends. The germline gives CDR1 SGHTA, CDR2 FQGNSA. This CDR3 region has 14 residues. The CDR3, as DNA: TGTGCCAGCAGCTTAGTCGGAGGGGCAAGTGGCTACACCTTC. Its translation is CASSLVGGASGYTF. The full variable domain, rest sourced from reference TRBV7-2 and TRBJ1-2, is GAGVSQSPSNKVTEKGKDVELRCDPISGHTALYWYRQSLGQGLEFLIYFQGNSAPDKSGLPSDRFSAERTGGSVSTLTIQRTQQEDSAVYLCASSLVGGASGYTFGSGTRLTVV.

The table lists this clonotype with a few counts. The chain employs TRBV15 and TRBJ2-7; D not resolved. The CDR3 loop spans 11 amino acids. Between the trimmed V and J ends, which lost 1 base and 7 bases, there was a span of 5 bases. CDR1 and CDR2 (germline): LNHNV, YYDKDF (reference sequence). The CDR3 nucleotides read TGTGCCACCAGCAGAGGGGTGGAGCAGTACTTC. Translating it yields CATSRGVEQYF.

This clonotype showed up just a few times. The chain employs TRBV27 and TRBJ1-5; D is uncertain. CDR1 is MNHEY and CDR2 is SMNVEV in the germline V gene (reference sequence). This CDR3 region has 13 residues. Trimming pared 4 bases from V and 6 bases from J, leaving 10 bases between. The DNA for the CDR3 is TGTGCCAGCAGTTCCCCTGGCGGTCAGCCCCAGCATTTT. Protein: CASSSPGGQPQHF.

As DNA, the CDR3 is TGCAGTGCTACCGGACTAGCGGGGTCGTACGAGCAGTACTTC. This gives the protein CSATGLAGSYEQYF. This rearrangement joins TRBV20-1 to TRBJ2-7, with 12 bases identical to TRBD2. The J segment lost 4 bases and the V segment lost 4 bases, leaving 5 bases of the junction unmatched. CDR3 length equals 14 residues. Germline CDR1 DFQATT, CDR2 SNEGSKA (reference sequence).

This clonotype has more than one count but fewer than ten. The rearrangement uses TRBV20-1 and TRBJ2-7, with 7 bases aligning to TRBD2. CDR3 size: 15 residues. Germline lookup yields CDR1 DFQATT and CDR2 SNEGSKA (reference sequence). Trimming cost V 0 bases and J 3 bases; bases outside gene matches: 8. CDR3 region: CSARDPSGSVYEQYF. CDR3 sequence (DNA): TGCAGTGCTAGAGATCCTAGCGGAAGCGTCTACGAGCAGTACTTC.

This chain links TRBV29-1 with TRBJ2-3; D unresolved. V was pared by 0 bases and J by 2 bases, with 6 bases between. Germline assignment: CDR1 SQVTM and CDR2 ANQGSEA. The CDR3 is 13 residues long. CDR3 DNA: TGCAGCGTTGAAGATTTCGCCACAGATACGCAGTATTTT. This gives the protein CSVEDFATDTQYF.

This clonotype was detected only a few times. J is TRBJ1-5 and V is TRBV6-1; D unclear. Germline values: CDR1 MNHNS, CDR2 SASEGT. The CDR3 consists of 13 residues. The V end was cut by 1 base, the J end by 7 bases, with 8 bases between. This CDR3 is CASSEGNFQPQHF. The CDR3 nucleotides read TGTGCCAGCAGTGAAGGGAATTTCCAGCCCCAGCATTTT.

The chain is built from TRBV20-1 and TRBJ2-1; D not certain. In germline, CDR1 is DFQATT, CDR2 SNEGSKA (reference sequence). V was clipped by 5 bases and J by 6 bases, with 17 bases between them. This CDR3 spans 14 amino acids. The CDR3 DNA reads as TGCAGTGCTGTCCGCCCCGGATCCCCCAATGAGCAGTTCTTC. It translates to CSAVRPGSPNEQFF.

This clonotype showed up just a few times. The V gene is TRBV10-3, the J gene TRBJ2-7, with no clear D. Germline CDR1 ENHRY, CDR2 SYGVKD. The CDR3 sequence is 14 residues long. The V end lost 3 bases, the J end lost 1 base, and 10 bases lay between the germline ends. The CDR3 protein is CAISELGRSYEQYF. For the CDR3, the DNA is TGTGCCATCAGTGAATTGGGCAGGTCCTACGAGCAGTACTTC.

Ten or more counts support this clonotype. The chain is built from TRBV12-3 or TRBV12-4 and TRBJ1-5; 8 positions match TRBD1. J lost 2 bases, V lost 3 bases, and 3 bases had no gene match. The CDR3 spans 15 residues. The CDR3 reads CASSFQGQGNQPQHF. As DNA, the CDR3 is TGTGCCAGCAGTTTTCAGGGACAGGGCAATCAGCCCCAGCATTTT.

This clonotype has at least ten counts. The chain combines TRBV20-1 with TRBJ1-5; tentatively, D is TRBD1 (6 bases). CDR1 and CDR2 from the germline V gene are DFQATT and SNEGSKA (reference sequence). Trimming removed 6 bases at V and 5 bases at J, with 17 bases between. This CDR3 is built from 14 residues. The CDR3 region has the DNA TGCAGTGCCGTAGGACGGCAGGGGTATCAGCCCCAGCATTTT. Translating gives CSAVGRQGYQPQHF.

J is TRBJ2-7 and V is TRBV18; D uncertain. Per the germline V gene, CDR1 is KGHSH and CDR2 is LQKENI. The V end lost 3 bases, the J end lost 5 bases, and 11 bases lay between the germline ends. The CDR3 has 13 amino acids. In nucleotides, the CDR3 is TGTGCCAGCTCACCTGGCGTGCCGCACGAGCAGTACTTC. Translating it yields CASSPGVPHEQYF.

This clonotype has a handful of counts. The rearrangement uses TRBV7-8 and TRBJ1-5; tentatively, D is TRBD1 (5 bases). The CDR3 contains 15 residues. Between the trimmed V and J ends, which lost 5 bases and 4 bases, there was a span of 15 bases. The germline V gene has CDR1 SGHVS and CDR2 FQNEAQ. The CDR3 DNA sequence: TGTGCCAGCAGCCCCCGAAGGGACGAAAATCAGCCCCAGCATTTT. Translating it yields CASSPRRDENQPQHF.

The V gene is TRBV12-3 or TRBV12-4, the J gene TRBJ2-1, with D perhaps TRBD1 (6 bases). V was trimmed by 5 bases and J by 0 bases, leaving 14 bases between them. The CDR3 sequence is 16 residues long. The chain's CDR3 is CASSRSADSSYNEQFF. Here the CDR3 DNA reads TGTGCCAGCAGTAGATCAGCGGACAGCTCCTACAATGAGCAGTTCTTC.